The 18 T cell receptor beta chains reported below all come from one sample, sequenced in a study of blood T cell repertoires in COVID-19. Some clones are missing from TCRdb's copy, which holds only in-frame ones; the method was immunoSEQ multiplex PCR. The sample holds about 280,000 clones, 85% to 90% seen once. Material: PBMCs or T cells enriched from blood (not recorded which). These receptors all come from a woman aged 25 to 39 with acute COVID-19.

The J gene is TRBJ2-1, the V gene TRBV28, with TRBD2 identical over 8 bases. CDR3 length: 16 residues. Germline V gene data show CDR1 as MDHEN and CDR2 as SYDVKM. V was pared by 6 bases and J by 2 bases, with 9 bases of the junction left unmatched. CDR3 amino acids: CASSLDSGIPYNEQFF. The CDR3 coding sequence is TGTGCCAGCAGCCTAGATAGCGGGATCCCCTACAATGAGCAGTTCTTC.

The rearrangement joins TRBV24-1 to TRBJ1-2; no firm D call. Germline V lookup: CDR1 KGHDR, CDR2 SFDVKD. V lost 9 bases, J lost 2 bases, and 9 bases lay in between. The CDR3 has 12 residues. The CDR3 DNA is TGTGCCACCCATGACACGAACTATGGCTACACCTTC. It translates to CATHDTNYGYTF.

The chain has TRBV30 and TRBJ1-5, with 7 bases fitting TRBD1. The CDR3 consists of 16 residues. Per germline, CDR1 GTSNPN and CDR2 SVGIG (reference sequence). V dropped 4 bases and J dropped 2; count of bases not matched to a gene: 11. CDR3: CAWNTKQGFGNQPQHF. CDR3 DNA: TGTGCCTGGAATACTAAACAGGGGTTCGGCAATCAGCCCCAGCATTTT.

The J gene is TRBJ2-7, the V gene TRBV14; tentative D call: TRBD1 (5 bases). The germline CDR1 and CDR2 sequences are SGHDN and FVKESK. The V end was cut by 2 bases, the J end by 7 bases, with 12 bases between. This CDR3 contains 13 residues. The CDR3 sequence is CASSQTGSREQYF. The CDR3 coding sequence is TGTGCCAGCAGCCAAACAGGAAGCCGGGAGCAGTACTTC.

The genes are TRBV7-2 and TRBJ2-3; 8 bases agree with TRBD2. CDR1 is SGHTA and CDR2 is FQGNSA in the germline V gene. This CDR3 spans 14 amino acids. J lost 6 bases, V lost 4 bases, and 6 bases had no gene match. The CDR3 loop is CASSSPGRGDTQYF. The CDR3, as DNA: TGTGCCAGCAGCTCCCCCGGGAGGGGGGATACGCAGTATTTT.

V and J are TRBV5-6 and TRBJ1-3; tentative D call: TRBD1 (5 bases). The V and J ends lost 3 bases and 11 bases respectively, with 21 bases between them. The germline V gene encodes CDR1 SGHDT and CDR2 YYEEEE. The CDR3 has 15 residues. DNA for the CDR3: TGTGCCAGCAGCTCATGGACAAGTACCCCGGTGGCCATATATTTT. It encodes CASSSWTSTPVAIYF.

This clone was observed a single time. The J gene is TRBJ2-3, the V gene TRBV5-1; 8 nucleotides match TRBD2. There are 16 residues in the CDR3. Germline CDR1 SGHRS, CDR2 YFSETQ. V dropped 0 bases and J dropped 4; count of bases not matched to a gene: 7. CDR3: CASSLALAGGSDTQYF. The CDR3 DNA reads TGCGCCAGCAGCTTGGCCTTGGCGGGAGGATCAGATACGCAGTATTTT.

This clone appeared once. The chain is built from TRBV3-1 (or the pseudogene TRBV3-2) and TRBJ2-2, with a weak D call TRBD1 (5 bases). The CDR3 consists of 15 residues. Germline V gene data show CDR1 as LGHDT and CDR2 as YNNKEL (reference sequence). Trimming took 1 base from V and 4 from J, leaving 10 bases between them. The CDR3, as DNA: TGTGCCAGCAGCCAAGGGGGCCGTGGCACCGGGGAGCTGTTTTTT. Translating gives CASSQGGRGTGELFF.

The rearrangement uses TRBV5-1 and TRBJ2-5; 13 positions match TRBD2. The germline gives CDR1 SGHRS, CDR2 YFSETQ. CDR3 length equals 17 residues. V gave up 4 bases and J gave up 3 bases; unmatched junction bases: 9. Written as DNA, the CDR3 is TGCGCCAGCAGCCCTGGACTAGCGGGAGTTGGTGAAGAGACCCAGTACTTC. It codes for CASSPGLAGVGEETQYF.

This clone was seen a few times. The rearrangement links TRBV11-2 to TRBJ2-7; TRBD1 agrees at 11 bases. V trimming: 5 bases; J trimming: 5 bases; junction bases outside the gene matches: 5. CDR3 length: 14 amino acids. Germline V CDR1 and CDR2: SGHAT, FQNNGV. The CDR3, as DNA: TGTGCCAGCAGCGGGCGGACAGGGGGCAACGAGCAGTACTTC. Translated, it gives CASSGRTGGNEQYF.

This clone was recorded only once. The J gene is TRBJ2-1, the V gene TRBV27; 13 bases are a match to TRBD2. The CDR3 has 18 amino acids. From germline, CDR1 is MNHEY and CDR2 SMNVEV (reference sequence). With V trimmed by 3 bases and J by 4 bases, 9 bases remained unmatched. CDR3 nucleotide sequence: TGTGCCAGCAGTTTGACCGGACTAGCGGGAGTAGGGTACAATGAGCAGTTCTTC. Its translation is CASSLTGLAGVGYNEQFF.

The gene calls are TRBV9 and TRBJ2-5, with 14 bases fitting TRBD2. Germline V lookup: CDR1 SGDLS, CDR2 YYNGEE. This CDR3 spans 19 amino acids. Trimming cost V 0 bases and J 4 bases; bases outside gene matches: 11. CDR3 DNA sequence: TGTGCCAGCAGCGTAGCCGGGGGGACTAGCGGGAGTCACATAGAGACCCAGTACTTC. Protein: CASSVAGGTSGSHIETQYF.

The V and J genes are TRBV6-5 and TRBJ2-7; TRBD2 agrees at 9 bases. The germline gives CDR1 MNHEY, CDR2 SVGAGI. This CDR3 is built from 15 residues. J lost 2 bases, V lost 0 bases, and 2 bases had no gene match. The CDR3 region has the DNA TGTGCCAGCAGTTACTCGGCTAGCGGGGCCTACGAGCAGTACTTC. It is translated as CASSYSASGAYEQYF.

This chain uses TRBV27 with TRBJ2-2; D may be TRBD2 (5 bases). This CDR3 is built from 13 residues. The germline CDR1 and CDR2 sequences are MNHEY and SMNVEV (reference sequence). V was pared by 4 bases and J by 7 bases, with 10 bases between. CDR3 sequence reads: CASSSGVGGELFF. The CDR3 DNA is TGTGCCAGCAGTTCCGGGGTCGGCGGGGAGCTGTTTTTT.

This chain uses TRBV15 with TRBJ2-3; 9 bases fit TRBD2. V trimming: 6 bases; J trimming: 0 bases; junction bases outside the gene matches: 4. CDR3 length: 15 amino acids. In germline, CDR1 is LNHNV, CDR2 YYDKDF (reference sequence). In DNA, the CDR3 is TGTGCCACCAGAATGACTAGCGGTAGCACAGATACGCAGTATTTT. Translation gives CATRMTSGSTDTQYF.

This chain joins TRBV5-1 and TRBJ1-1; D is perhaps TRBD1 (6 bases). CDR1 SGHRS and CDR2 YFSETQ come from the germline V gene. The germline V and J ends were trimmed by 3 bases and 0 bases, with 9 bases remaining between them. The CDR3 contains 14 residues. The CDR3 protein is CASSSGQMNTEAFF. For the CDR3, the DNA is TGCGCCAGCAGCTCCGGACAGATGAACACTGAAGCTTTCTTT.

The V and J genes are TRBV27 and TRBJ2-5; D remains ambiguous. The CDR3 totals 14 residues. CDR1 and CDR2 from the germline V gene are MNHEY and SMNVEV (reference sequence). The V end was cut by 5 bases, the J end by 1 base, with 11 bases between. Here the CDR3 reads CASSATVFQETQYF. In DNA, the CDR3 is TGTGCCAGCAGTGCCACGGTCTTCCAAGAGACCCAGTACTTC.

The V and J genes are TRBV30 and TRBJ1-2; the D gene is possibly TRBD1 (5 bases). The CDR3 length is 13 residues. CDR1 and CDR2 (germline): GTSNPN, SVGIG (reference sequence). Deletions cut 3 bases from V and 4 bases from J, with 12 bases between. The CDR3: CAWRRQSAYGYTF. CDR3 nucleotides: TGTGCCTGGAGGCGACAGTCCGCCTATGGCTACACCTTC.